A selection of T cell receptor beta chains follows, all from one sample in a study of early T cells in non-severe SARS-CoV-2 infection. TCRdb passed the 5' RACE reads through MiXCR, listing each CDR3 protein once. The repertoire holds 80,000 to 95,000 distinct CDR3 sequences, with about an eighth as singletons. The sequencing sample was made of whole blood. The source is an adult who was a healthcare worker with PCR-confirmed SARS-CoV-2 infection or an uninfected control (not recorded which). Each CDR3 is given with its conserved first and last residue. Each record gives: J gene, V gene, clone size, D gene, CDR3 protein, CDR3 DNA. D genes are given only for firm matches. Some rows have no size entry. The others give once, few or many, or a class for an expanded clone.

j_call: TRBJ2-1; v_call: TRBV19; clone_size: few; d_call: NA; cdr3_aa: CASSDRTNDEQFF; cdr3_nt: TGTGCCAGTAGTGACCGGACGAACGATGAGCAGTTCTTC
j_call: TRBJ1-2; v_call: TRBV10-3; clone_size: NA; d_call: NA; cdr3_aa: CAISDAPGGYTF; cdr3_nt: TGTGCCATCAGTGACGCCCCGGGGGGCTACACCTTC
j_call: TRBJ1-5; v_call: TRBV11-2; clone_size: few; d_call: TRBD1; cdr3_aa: CASSSNQGAGNQPQHF; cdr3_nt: TGTGCCAGCAGCTCGAACCAGGGGGCAGGCAATCAGCCCCAGCATTTT
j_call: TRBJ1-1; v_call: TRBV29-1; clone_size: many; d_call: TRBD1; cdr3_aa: CSVGTVNTEAFF; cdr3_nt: TGCAGCGTCGGGACAGTGAACACTGAAGCTTTCTTT
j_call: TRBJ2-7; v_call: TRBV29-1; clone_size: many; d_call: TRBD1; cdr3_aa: CSVERRQGSYEQYF; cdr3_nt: TGCAGCGTTGAACGAAGACAGGGAAGCTACGAGCAGTACTTC
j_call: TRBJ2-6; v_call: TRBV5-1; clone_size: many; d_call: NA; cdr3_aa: CASSLEVSEAGANVLTF; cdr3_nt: TGCGCCAGCAGCTTGGAAGTGTCGGAGGCTGGGGCCAACGTCCTGACTTTC
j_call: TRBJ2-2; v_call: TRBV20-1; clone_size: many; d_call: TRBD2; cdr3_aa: CSARDSQRGGTGELFF; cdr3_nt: TGCAGTGCTAGAGATTCCCAGCGGGGGGGTACCGGGGAGCTGTTTTTT
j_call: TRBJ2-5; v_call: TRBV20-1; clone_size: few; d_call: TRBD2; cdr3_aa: CSASRTASGQETQYF; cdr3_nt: TGCAGTGCTAGCCGAACCGCTAGCGGGCAAGAGACCCAGTACTTC
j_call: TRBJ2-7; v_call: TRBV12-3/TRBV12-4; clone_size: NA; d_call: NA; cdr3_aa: CASSFGGIAYEQYF; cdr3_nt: TGTGCCAGCAGTTTTGGAGGCATAGCCTACGAGCAGTACTTC
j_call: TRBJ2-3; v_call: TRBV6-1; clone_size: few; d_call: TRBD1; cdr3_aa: CAGQGTGTDTQYF; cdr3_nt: TGTGCCGGACAGGGGACGGGCACAGATACGCAGTATTTT
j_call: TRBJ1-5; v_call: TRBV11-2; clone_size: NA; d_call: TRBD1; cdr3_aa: CASSLTTGKSNQPQHF; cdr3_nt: TGTGCCAGCAGCTTAACGACAGGGAAAAGCAATCAGCCCCAGCATTTT
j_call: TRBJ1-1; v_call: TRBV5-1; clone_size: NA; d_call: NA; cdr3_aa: CASSLIGLNTEAFF; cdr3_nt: TGCGCCAGCAGCTTGATAGGGCTGAACACTGAAGCTTTCTTT
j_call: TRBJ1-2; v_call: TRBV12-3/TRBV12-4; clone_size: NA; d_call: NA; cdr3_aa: CASSLPANGYTF; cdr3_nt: TGTGCCAGCAGTTTACCTGCAAATGGCTACACCTTC
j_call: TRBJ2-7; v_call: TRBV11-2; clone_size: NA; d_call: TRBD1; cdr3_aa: CASSPDRASSYEQYF; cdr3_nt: TGTGCCAGCAGCCCCGACAGGGCTTCCTCCTACGAGCAGTACTTC
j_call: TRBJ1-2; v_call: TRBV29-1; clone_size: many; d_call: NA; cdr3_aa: CSVEPPGVNYGYTF; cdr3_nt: TGCAGCGTTGAGCCGCCAGGGGTTAACTATGGCTACACCTTC
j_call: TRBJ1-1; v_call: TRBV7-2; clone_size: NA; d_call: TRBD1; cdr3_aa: CASSWGRGSTEAFF; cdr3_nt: TGTGCCAGCAGCTGGGGCAGGGGGTCCACTGAAGCTTTCTTT